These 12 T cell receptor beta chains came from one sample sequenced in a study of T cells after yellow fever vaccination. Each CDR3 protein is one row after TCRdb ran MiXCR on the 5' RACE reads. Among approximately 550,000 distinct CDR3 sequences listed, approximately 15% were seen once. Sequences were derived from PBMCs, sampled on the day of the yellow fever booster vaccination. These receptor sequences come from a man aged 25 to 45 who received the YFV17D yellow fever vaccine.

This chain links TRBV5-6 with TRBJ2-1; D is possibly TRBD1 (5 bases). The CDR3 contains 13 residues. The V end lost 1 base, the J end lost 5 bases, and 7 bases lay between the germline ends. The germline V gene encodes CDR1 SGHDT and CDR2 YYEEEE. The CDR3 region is CASSLRGNNEQFF. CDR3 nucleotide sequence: TGTGCCAGCAGCTTGAGGGGAAACAATGAGCAGTTCTTC.

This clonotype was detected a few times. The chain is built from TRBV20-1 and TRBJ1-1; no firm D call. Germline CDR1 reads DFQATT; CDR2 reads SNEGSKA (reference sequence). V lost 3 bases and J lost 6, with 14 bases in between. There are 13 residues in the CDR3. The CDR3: CSASEVGNAEAFF. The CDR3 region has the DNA TGCAGTGCTAGCGAAGTGGGTAACGCTGAAGCTTTCTTT.

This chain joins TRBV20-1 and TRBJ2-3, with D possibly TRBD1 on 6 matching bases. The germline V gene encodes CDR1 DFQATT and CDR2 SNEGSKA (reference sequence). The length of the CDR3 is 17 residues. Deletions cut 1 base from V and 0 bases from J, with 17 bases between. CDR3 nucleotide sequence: TGCAGTGCTAGAGCCCCTACCGGGACAAGGAGCACAGATACGCAGTATTTT. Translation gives CSARAPTGTRSTDTQYF.

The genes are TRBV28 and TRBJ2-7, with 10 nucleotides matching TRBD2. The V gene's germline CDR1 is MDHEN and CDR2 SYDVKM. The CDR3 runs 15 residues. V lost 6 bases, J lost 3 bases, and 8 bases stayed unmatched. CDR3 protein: CASRGGAGGLYEQYF. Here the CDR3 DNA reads TGTGCCAGCAGGGGGGGAGCGGGAGGGCTCTACGAGCAGTACTTC.

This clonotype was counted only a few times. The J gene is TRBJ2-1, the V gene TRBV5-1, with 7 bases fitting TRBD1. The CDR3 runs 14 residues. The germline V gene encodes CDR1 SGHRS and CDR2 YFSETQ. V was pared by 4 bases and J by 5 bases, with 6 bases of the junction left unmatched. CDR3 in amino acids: CASSVKGTDNEQFF. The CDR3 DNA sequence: TGCGCCAGCAGCGTCAAGGGGACAGACAATGAGCAGTTCTTC.

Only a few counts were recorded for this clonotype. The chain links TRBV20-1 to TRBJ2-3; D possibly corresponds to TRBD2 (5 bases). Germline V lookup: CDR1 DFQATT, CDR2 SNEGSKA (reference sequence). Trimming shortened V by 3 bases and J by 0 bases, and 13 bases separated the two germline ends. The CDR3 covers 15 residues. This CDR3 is CSARIAWTSTDTQYF. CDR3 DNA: TGCAGTGCTAGGATCGCCTGGACTAGCACAGATACGCAGTATTTT.

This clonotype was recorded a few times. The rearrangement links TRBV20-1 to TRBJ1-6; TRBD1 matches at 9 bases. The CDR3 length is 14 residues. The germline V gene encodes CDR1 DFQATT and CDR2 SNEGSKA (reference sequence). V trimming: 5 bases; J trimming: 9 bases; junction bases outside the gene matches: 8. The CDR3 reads CSARGDRAVSPLHF. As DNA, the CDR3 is TGCAGTGCTCGAGGGGACAGGGCTGTTTCACCCCTCCACTTT.

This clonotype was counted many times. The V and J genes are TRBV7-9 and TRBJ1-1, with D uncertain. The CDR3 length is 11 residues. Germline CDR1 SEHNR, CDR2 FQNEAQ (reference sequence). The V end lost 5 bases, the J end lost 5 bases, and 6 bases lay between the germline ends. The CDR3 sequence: CASSGKTEAFF. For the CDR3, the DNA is TGTGCCAGCAGCGGGAAGACTGAAGCTTTCTTT.

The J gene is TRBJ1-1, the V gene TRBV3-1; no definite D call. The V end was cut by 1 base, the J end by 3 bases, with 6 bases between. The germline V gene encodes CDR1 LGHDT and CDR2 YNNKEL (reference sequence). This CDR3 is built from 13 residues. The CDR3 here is CASSQVGYTEAFF. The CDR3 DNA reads TGTGCCAGCAGCCAAGTTGGGTACACTGAAGCTTTCTTT.

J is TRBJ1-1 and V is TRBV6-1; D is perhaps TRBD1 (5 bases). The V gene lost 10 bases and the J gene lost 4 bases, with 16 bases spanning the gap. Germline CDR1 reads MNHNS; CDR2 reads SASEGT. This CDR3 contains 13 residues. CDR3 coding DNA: TGTGCCACCTGGATTGGGGGAAGCACTGAAGCTTTCTTT. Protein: CATWIGGSTEAFF.

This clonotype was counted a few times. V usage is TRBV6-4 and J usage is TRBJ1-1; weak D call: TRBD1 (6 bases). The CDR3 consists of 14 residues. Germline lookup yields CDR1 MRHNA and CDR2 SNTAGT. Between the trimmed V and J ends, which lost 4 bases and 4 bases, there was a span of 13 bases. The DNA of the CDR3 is TGTGCCAGCAGTGCAACAGGGAAAGGCACTGAAGCTTTCTTT. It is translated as CASSATGKGTEAFF.

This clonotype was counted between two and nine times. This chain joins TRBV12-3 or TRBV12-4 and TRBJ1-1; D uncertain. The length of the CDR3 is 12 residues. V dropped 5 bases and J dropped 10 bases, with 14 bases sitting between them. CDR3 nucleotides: TGTGCCAGCAGTCCACGTCCTCCCGGAGCTTTCTTT. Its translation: CASSPRPPGAFF.